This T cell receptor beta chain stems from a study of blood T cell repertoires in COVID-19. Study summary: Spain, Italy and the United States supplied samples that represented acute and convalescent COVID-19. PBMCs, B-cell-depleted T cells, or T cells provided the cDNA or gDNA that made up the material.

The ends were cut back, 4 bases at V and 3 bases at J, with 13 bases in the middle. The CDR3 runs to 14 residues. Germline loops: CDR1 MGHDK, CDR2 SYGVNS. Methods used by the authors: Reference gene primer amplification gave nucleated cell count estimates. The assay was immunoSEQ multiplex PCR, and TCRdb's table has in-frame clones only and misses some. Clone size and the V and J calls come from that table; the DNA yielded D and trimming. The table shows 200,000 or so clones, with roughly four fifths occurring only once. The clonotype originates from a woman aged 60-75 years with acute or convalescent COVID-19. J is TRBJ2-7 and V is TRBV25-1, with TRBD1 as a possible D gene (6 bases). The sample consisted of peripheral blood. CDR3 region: CASSVGWGHYEQYF. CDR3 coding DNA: TGTGCCAGCAGTGTGGGTTGGGGACACTACGAGCAGTACTTC.